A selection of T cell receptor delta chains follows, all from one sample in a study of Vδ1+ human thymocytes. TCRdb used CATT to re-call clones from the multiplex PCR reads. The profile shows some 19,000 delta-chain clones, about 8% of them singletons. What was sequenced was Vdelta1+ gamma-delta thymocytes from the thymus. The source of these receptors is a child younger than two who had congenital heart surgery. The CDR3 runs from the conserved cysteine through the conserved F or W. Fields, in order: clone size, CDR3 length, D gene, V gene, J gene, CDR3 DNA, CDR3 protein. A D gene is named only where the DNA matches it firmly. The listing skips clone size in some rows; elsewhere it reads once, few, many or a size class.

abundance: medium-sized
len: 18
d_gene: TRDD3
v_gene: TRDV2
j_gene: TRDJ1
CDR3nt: TGTGCCTGTGACATGGGGGGACTGGGGGATCCGTACACCGATAAACTCATCTTT
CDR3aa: CACDMGGLGDPYTDKLIF

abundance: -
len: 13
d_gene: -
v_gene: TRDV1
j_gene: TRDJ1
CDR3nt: TGTGCTCTTGGGGAACGAAGGGGAGGTAAACTCATCTTT
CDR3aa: CALGERRGGKLIF

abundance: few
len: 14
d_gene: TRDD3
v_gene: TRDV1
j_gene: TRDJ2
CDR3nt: TGTGCTCTTCTGGGAGGATACGCGACAGCACAACTCTTCTTT
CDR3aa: CALLGGYATAQLFF

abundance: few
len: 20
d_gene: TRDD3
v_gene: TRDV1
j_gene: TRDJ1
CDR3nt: TGTGCTCTTGGAGAACAAAAGGCCTTACCGGCGTACTGGGGCTACGATAAACTCATCTTT
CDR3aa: CALGEQKALPAYWGYDKLIF

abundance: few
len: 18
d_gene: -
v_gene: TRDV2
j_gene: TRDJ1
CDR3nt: TGTGCCTGTGACACTTTAGCCGGAGGCTGGAACAGGGCCGATAAACTCATCTTT
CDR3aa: CACDTLAGGWNRADKLIF

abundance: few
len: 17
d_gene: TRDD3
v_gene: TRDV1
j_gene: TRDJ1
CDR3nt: TGTGCTCTTGGGGCTCACTGGGGGATACGTTTCGGCGATAAACTCATCTTT
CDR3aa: CALGAHWGIRFGDKLIF

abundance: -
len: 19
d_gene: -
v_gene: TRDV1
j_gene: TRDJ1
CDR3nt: TGTGCTCTTGGGGAACGGGGACCTACGCGGTCCTCCCTCACCGATAAACTCATCTTT
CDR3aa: CALGERGPTRSSLTDKLIF

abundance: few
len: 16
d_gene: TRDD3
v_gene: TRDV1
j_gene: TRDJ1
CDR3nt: TGTGCTCTTGGGGAACTACTTCTTTCTACTGGGGGCAAACTCATCTTC
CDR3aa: CALGELLLSTGGKLIF

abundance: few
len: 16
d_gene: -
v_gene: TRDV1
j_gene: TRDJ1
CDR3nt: TGTGCTCTTGGGGAAACTTTCGAGCTCTACACCGATAAACTCATCTTT
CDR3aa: CALGETFELYTDKLIF

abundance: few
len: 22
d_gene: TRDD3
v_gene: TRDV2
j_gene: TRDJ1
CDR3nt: TGTGCCTGTGACACCGGCAATCTGATCCCGTCGGTACTGGGGGATTACACCGATAAACTCATCTTT
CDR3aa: CACDTGNLIPSVLGDYTDKLIF